This T cell receptor (beta chain) was captured in a study of spatial heterogeneity in lung cancer. Study summary: Sequencing covered available follow-up PBMC samples collected a median of roughly 2 years after resection. Alpha-chain sequences were consistently detected in smaller numbers than beta-chain sequences. Raw reads contained each unique TCR and UMI combination more than ten times on average. Regarding the study as a whole: Detection of ubiquitous tumor TCRs in blood was higher at resection than follow-up.

TCRdb re-analysed the 5' RACE reads in MiXCR, keeping a single row per CDR3 protein. The sample yields tens of thousands of distinct CDR3 sequences, approximately 12% seen once. Note on this clonotype: Its antigen is not known.

Time point here: blood at routine non-recurrence follow-up after resection. The starting material was PBMCs, obtained at follow-up. This TCR was recovered from a male donor with early-stage non-small cell lung cancer.

CDR3 in DNA: TGTGCCAGCAGCCAAGATTTAATCCAGGGGGTTTTTCAGCCCCAGCATTTT. Translation gives CASSQDLIQGVFQPQHF. The rearrangement joins TRBV4-2 to TRBJ1-5, with 7 bases lining up with TRBD1. CDR1 is LGHNA, CDR2 YNFKEQ, per germline. This CDR3 region has 17 residues. V was pared by 0 bases and J by 6 bases, with 11 bases of the junction left unmatched.